This entry lists 10 T cell receptor beta chains sequenced from one sample in a study of Ad26.COV2.S vaccination and SARS-CoV-2 variants. Noted treatment: 15 to 20 received Ad26.COV2.S at low or high dose, single or two shots; roughly 5 received placebo; per-sample allocation not given. Samples analyzed were those drawn on day 63 after the first vaccine or placebo injection. Method: immunoSEQ multiplex PCR; TCRdb's copy keeps in-frame clones and lacks some. The sample records approximately 340,000 clones, about 85% being singletons. The source material was peripheral blood, sampled in a trial of Ad26.COV2.S vaccine versus placebo. These receptors were obtained from a person aged 18 to 65 who received the Ad26.COV2.S COVID-19 vaccine or a placebo.

The V gene is TRBV10-3, the J gene TRBJ1-6; 10 bases fit TRBD1. The CDR3 contains 16 residues. Germline CDR1 ENHRY, CDR2 SYGVKD. The V segment lost 0 bases and the J segment 7 bases; nucleotides outside the gene matches: 3. CDR3 region: CAISESKGQGNSPLHF. For the CDR3, the DNA is TGTGCCATCAGTGAGTCGAAGGGACAGGGGAATTCACCCCTCCACTTT.

The gene calls are TRBV30 and TRBJ2-3, with TRBD2 matching over 7 bases. This CDR3 has 15 amino acids. CDR1 and CDR2 from the germline V gene are GTSNPN and SVGIG (reference sequence). With 4 bases clipped from V and 2 bases from J, the junction kept 9 bases outside the gene matches. CDR3 sequence: CAWIWGGSPTDTQYF. CDR3 DNA sequence: TGTGCCTGGATTTGGGGGGGGAGCCCCACAGATACGCAGTATTTT.

V gene TRBV9 combines with J gene TRBJ2-5; no reliable D call. Trimming shortened V by 0 bases and J by 4 bases, and 19 bases separated the two germline ends. This CDR3 has 17 amino acids. The V gene's germline CDR1 is SGDLS and CDR2 YYNGEE. CDR3 coding DNA: TGTGCCAGCAGCGTAGGTGTTGGTAGTGGTGTGGGAGAGACCCAGTACTTC. Translation gives CASSVGVGSGVGETQYF.

This rearrangement joins TRBV7-2 to TRBJ2-2; D might be TRBD1 (6 bases). Trimming took 5 bases from V and 0 from J, leaving 10 bases between them. CDR3 length equals 15 residues. Germline CDR1 SGHTA, CDR2 FQGNSA. CDR3 coding DNA: TGTGCCAGCAGCCGCAGGGGATCGAACACCGGGGAGCTGTTTTTT. It is translated as CASSRRGSNTGELFF.

The V call is TRBV29-1, the J call TRBJ1-5; maybe TRBD1 (5 bases). Per the germline V gene, CDR1 is SQVTM and CDR2 is ANQGSEA. The length of the CDR3 is 15 residues. The V end was cut by 3 bases, the J end by 0 bases, with 12 bases between. CDR3 DNA sequence: TGCAGCGTTGAGTTCAGGACATCTAGCAATCAGCCCCAGCATTTT. As protein: CSVEFRTSSNQPQHF. Drawing the rest from reference TRBV29-1 and TRBJ1-5, the complete variable domain is SAVISQKPSRDICQRGTSLTIQCQVDSQVTMMFWYRQQPGQSLTLIATANQGSEATYESGFVIDKFPISRPNLTFSTLTVSNMSPEDSSIYLCSVEFRTSSNQPQHFGDGTRLSIL.

This clone was counted a few times. The chain is built from TRBV10-3 and TRBJ2-1, with D maybe TRBD2 (7 bases). Trimming removed 2 bases at V and 6 bases at J, with 17 bases between. The CDR3 runs to 16 residues. Germline CDR1 is ENHRY and CDR2 is SYGVKD. CDR3 coding DNA: TGTGCCATCAGTGAGGGAGGGGCGGGGGCCCTCAATGAGCAGTTCTTC. Translating it yields CAISEGGAGALNEQFF.

The J gene is TRBJ1-1, the V gene TRBV11-3; weak D call: TRBD1 (6 bases). The CDR3 covers 14 residues. Trimming stripped 5 bases from V and 6 bases from J, with 16 bases between. From germline, CDR1 is SGHNT and CDR2 YENEEA. CDR3 loop: CASSPSGGSAEAFF. The CDR3, as DNA: TGTGCCAGCAGCCCGTCGGGGGGCTCGGCTGAAGCTTTCTTT. Supplemented by reference TRBV11-3 and TRBJ1-1, the full variable domain reads EAGVVQSPRYKIIEKKQPVAFWCNPISGHNTLYWYLQNLGQGPELLIRYENEEAVDDSQLPKDRFSAERLKGVDSTLKIQPAELGDSAVYLCASSPSGGSAEAFFGQGTRLTVV.

The chain has TRBV10-1 and TRBJ2-5; D perhaps matches TRBD1 (6 bases). The germline V gene encodes CDR1 WNHNN and CDR2 SYGVQD (reference sequence). There are 17 residues in the CDR3. Trimming removed 2 bases at V and 0 bases at J, with 16 bases between. CDR3: CASSEGPGTPNQETQYF. The CDR3 nucleotides are TGCGCCAGCAGTGAGGGGCCCGGGACACCTAACCAAGAGACCCAGTACTTC.

This sequence joins TRBV9 and TRBJ1-3; 7 positions match TRBD1. Losses at the gene ends were 2 bases for V and 8 bases for J; bases not matched to a gene: 13. This CDR3 comprises 16 residues. Germline loops: CDR1 SGDLS, CDR2 YYNGEE. In nucleotides, the CDR3 is TGTGCCAGCAGCGTCGGTCGACAGGGTCCTCGGGACACCATATATTTT. Its protein is CASSVGRQGPRDTIYF. Variable domain in full (rest from reference TRBV9 and TRBJ1-3): DSGVTQTPKHLITATGQRVTLRCSPRSGDLSVYWYQQSLDQGLQFLIQYYNGEERAKGNILERFSAQQFPDLHSELNLSSLELGDSALYFCASSVGRQGPRDTIYFGEGSWLTVV.

J is TRBJ2-3 and V is TRBV29-1; TRBD1 aligns across 11 bases. The CDR3 is 13 amino acids. Germline CDR1 and CDR2: SQVTM and ANQGSEA. J gave up 5 bases and V 7 bases, and 5 bases lay outside the gene matches. The CDR3 is CSAGQGAEDTQYF. For the CDR3, the DNA is TGCAGCGCCGGACAGGGGGCGGAAGATACGCAGTATTTT.